This note documents a single TCR beta chain sequence. Assay: immunoSEQ multiplex PCR; the TCRdb copy retains only in-frame clones and omits some. The table shows approximately 30,000 clones, with about 85% occurring only once. These data come from a study of blood T cell repertoires in COVID-19. This sequence originates from a human donor in a cohort sampled during active COVID-19. Sample: peripheral blood.

For the CDR3, the DNA is TGTGCCAGTAACAAAGACACCAACACTGAAGCTTTCTTT. This encodes CASNKDTNTEAFF. This sequence joins TRBV19 and TRBJ1-1; D is undetermined. Germline CDR1 and CDR2: LNHDA and SQIVND (reference sequence). The CDR3 is made up of 13 amino acids. The germline V and J ends were trimmed by 7 bases and 2 bases, with 11 bases remaining between them. Based on the CDR3 plus reference TRBV19 and TRBJ1-1, the full variable domain is DGGITQSPKYLFRKEGQNVTLSCEQNLNHDAMYWYRQDPGQGLRLIYYSQIVNDFQKGDIAEGYSVSREKKESFPLTVTSAQKNPTAFYLCASNKDTNTEAFFGQGTRLTVV.